The present TCR beta chain was sequenced within a study of blood T cells in healthy people across ages (dated by TCRdb to 2014 to 2015). For the study in its entirety: Template switching captured roughly one uniquely barcoded TCR beta cDNA molecule per two T cells in model experiments. Age-related changes in TCR beta repertoire diversity were measured in the study by deep sequencing normalized with unique cDNA molecular identifiers. The donors were split into four age groups: young (average 16 years), middle-aged (around 40), aged (roughly 68) and long-lived (roughly 80). To avoid experimental bias, donors of different ages were spread randomly across the sequencing lanes. Using the same blood draw, the study looked at two additional independent replicas of 1 million unique cDNA reads for two donors, one aged 18 to 30 and the other aged 80 or older.

Summary of the overall study and its limitations: Compared with the aged group, the long-lived group had more naive CD4+ T cells, fewer expanded clones and increased TCR diversity, a pattern suggesting age selection. Conclusive comparison of naive and antigen-experienced compartments was prevented by the profiling of bulk unsorted PBMCs. Total diversity estimates from one million sequenced T cells were considered lower bounds and underestimates. Donor CMV infection status was unknown, potentially confounding age-related changes in expanded clonotypes. Observed TCR beta diversity correlated strongly with the percentage of naive T cells measured by flow cytometry. As age increased, observed TCR beta diversity per million T cells dropped in a roughly linear way, and a significant reduction was already evident by age about 40.

The junction shows trimming of 5 bases on V and 4 bases on J, plus 17 bases between the germline ends. From the cysteine through the phenylalanine, the CDR3 covers 15 amino acids. The kept DNA is CDR3 alone, 45 bases in frame from the first base. The method behind the library was 5' RACE. Sequenced on an Illumina HiSeq 2500. A second PCR of roughly 7 to 11 cycles was performed with a sample-barcoded 5' primer and a J-beta primer mix. A unique molecular identifier was introduced onto each TCR beta cDNA molecule by a template-switch 5' adaptor carrying 12 random nucleotides. Each sample yielded at least 3 million CDR3-containing paired-end reads. All of the RNA was converted into first-strand cDNA using the Mint cDNA synthesis kit, with a TRBC-specific oligonucleotide serving as the primer. Following uracil-DNA glycosylase treatment, all cDNA underwent a first 18-cycle PCR with the universal primers M1SS and BC2_uni_R. The original methods were these. For normalization, 1 million high-quality reads were randomly selected from each sample, with every read carrying a distinct molecular identifier. Reads with shared molecular identifiers were discarded instead of being binned into consensus sequences. MiTCR, with a Q25 quality threshold and the strictest error-elimination algorithm, was used for CDR3 identification, clonotype clustering and error correction. A nonparametric unseen species model with Euler transformation was used to estimate lower-bound total TCR beta diversity. TCRdb handled the public reads itself, with Q25 trimming in fastp and clone calling in MiXCR, and kept productive beta chains. When rows share a CDR3 protein, they turn into one entry using the most common DNA and genes. V and J calls and clone size were set by TCRdb, not the authors. The sample table records hundreds of thousands of distinct CDR3 sequences; roughly 43% of these occur just once. Around 30% of the sample rests with the top ten.

Systemically healthy Caucasian individuals from Russia, about 38 in total and aged roughly 6 to 100 years, were included as donors. Roughly 10 milliliters of peripheral blood were collected from each donor into EDTA-treated Vacutainer tubes. Ficoll-Paque density-gradient centrifugation was used to isolate PBMCs, with at least 7 million obtained per sample. Total RNA, at least 6 micrograms per sample, was extracted from PBMCs with Trizol reagent. For every donor, flow cytometry on a PBMC aliquot measured the percentage of naive CD45RAhigh/CD27high T cells. For this clonotype: No antigen is known for it. Base qualities were left out, and no much larger clone turns up one base away.

The material sequenced was blood. The TCR sequence derives from an older man in good health. The chain is assembled from TRBV12-3 or TRBV12-4 and TRBJ1-1; a tentative D call is TRBD1 (5 bases match). The CDR3 amino acid sequence is: CASSLEGPGGTEAFF. The DNA sequence is given as TGTGCCAGCAGTCTAGAGGGGCCAGGAGGCACTGAAGCTTTCTTT.